This TCR beta chain was sequenced during a study of cytomegalovirus exposure and HLA in healthy donors. Study-wide results and limits: TCR clusters originating in the first cohort tended to co-occur in the 110 or so validation repertoires, according to a later analysis.

The ends lost 10 bases at V and 0 bases at J; junction bases unmatched: 7. The CDR3 runs 14 residues. Germline lookup yields CDR1 SGDLS and CDR2 YYNGEE. Comment on this clone: Its antigen is currently unknown.

TCRdb keeps only in-frame clones here, not all; method: immunoSEQ multiplex PCR. The sample lists fewer than 400,000 clones; 86% were seen once. The source is a woman between 18 and 29 years old in good health and CMV-seronegative. The V and J genes are TRBV9 and TRBJ2-3, with 8 positions matching TRBD2. The sample comprised PBMCs. CDR3 sequence reads: CAERLAGSTDTQYF. CDR3 nucleotide sequence: TGTGCCGAGCGCCTAGCGGGTAGCACAGATACGCAGTATTTT.